This is a list of T cell receptor beta chains from one sample in a study of identical twins. Via MiXCR, TCRdb re-called the 5' RACE reads, giving one row per CDR3 protein. This table has some 590,000 distinct CDR3 sequences, nearly 10% appearing once. These data are also associated with another study on yellow fever vaccine responses in identical twins.

The sample consisted of PBMCs. The source is a woman under 30 in good health. Each CDR3 is given with its conserved first and last residue. Fields, in order: V gene, D gene, clone size, J gene, CDR3 protein, CDR3 DNA. The D gene is left open where the match is weak. Expanded clones are given a class, and other clones once, few, many or no size at all.

V: TRBV4-1
D: -
size: -
J: TRBJ2-3
CDR3: CASSPPGRTSTDTQYF
DNA: TGCGCCAGCAGCCCCCCCGGCAGGACCAGCACAGATACGCAGTATTTT

V: TRBV6-4
D: TRBD2
size: few
J: TRBJ2-3
CDR3: CASSESRGGADTQYF
DNA: TGTGCCAGCAGTGAAAGTCGGGGAGGGGCAGATACGCAGTATTTT

V: TRBV9
D: TRBD2
size: -
J: TRBJ2-1
CDR3: CASSVDSGGAGEQFF
DNA: TGTGCCAGCAGCGTCGATAGCGGGGGGGCCGGTGAGCAGTTCTTC

V: TRBV5-8
D: TRBD1
size: -
J: TRBJ2-7
CDR3: CASSLARGQGEQYF
DNA: TGTGCCAGCAGCTTGGCCAGGGGGCAGGGCGAGCAGTACTTC

V: TRBV12-3/TRBV12-4
D: -
size: -
J: TRBJ1-2
CDR3: CASSLIWGEDYGYTF
DNA: TGTGCCAGCAGTTTAATCTGGGGCGAGGACTATGGCTACACCTTC

V: TRBV12-3/TRBV12-4
D: -
size: many
J: TRBJ2-2
CDR3: CASSLFIGNTGELFF
DNA: TGTGCCAGCAGTTTATTCATAGGAAACACCGGGGAGCTGTTTTTT

V: TRBV5-1
D: TRBD1
size: many
J: TRBJ2-1
CDR3: CASSSWTGGGNEQFF
DNA: TGCGCCAGCAGCTCCTGGACAGGGGGTGGAAATGAGCAGTTCTTC

V: TRBV29-1
D: -
size: -
J: TRBJ2-3
CDR3: CSVEDWSGDSVVDTQYF
DNA: TGCAGCGTTGAAGATTGGTCAGGGGATTCGGTGGTGGATACGCAGTATTTT

V: TRBV10-3
D: TRBD1
size: -
J: TRBJ1-5
CDR3: CAISETGEGNQPQHF
DNA: TGTGCCATCAGTGAGACAGGGGAGGGCAATCAGCCCCAGCATTTT

V: TRBV25-1
D: -
size: once
J: TRBJ2-7
CDR3: CASKDSLVYEQYF
DNA: TGTGCCAGTAAGGACAGCTTAGTCTACGAGCAGTACTTC

V: TRBV30
D: -
size: few
J: TRBJ2-7
CDR3: CAWSVQGYYEQYF
DNA: TGTGCCTGGAGTGTACAAGGGTACTACGAGCAGTACTTC

V: TRBV12-3/TRBV12-4
D: TRBD1
size: many
J: TRBJ2-7
CDR3: CASSYGQEEQYF
DNA: TGTGCCAGCAGTTACGGACAGGAGGAGCAGTACTTC

V: TRBV7-9
D: -
size: many
J: TRBJ2-5
CDR3: CASSSPGSQETQYF
DNA: TGTGCCAGCAGCTCCCCAGGTTCCCAAGAGACCCAGTACTTC

V: TRBV7-2
D: TRBD2
size: many
J: TRBJ2-2
CDR3: CASSLRAGRNTGELFF
DNA: TGTGCCAGCAGCTTACGAGCGGGGAGGAACACCGGGGAGCTGTTTTTT

V: TRBV7-9
D: -
size: -
J: TRBJ2-7
CDR3: CASSGGQSSYEQYF
DNA: TGTGCCAGCAGCGGCGGGCAAAGCTCCTACGAGCAGTACTTC